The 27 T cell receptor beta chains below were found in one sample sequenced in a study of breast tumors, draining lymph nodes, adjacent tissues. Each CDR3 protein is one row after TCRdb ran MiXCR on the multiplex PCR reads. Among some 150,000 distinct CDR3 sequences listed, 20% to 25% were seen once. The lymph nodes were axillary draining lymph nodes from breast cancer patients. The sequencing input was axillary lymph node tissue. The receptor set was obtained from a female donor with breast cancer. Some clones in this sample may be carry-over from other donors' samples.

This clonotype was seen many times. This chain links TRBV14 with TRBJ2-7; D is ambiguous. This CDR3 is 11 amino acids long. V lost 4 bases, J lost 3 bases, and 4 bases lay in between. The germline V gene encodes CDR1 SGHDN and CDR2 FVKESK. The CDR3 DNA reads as TGTGCCAGCAGCCCTCACTACGAGCAGTACTTC. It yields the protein CASSPHYEQYF.

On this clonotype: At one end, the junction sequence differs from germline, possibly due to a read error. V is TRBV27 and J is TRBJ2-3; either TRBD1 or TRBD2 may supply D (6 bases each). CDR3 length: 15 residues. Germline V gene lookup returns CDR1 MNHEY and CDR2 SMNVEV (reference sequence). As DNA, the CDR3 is TGTGCCAGCAGTTACTCCCGGGGGAGGACAGTTACGCAGTATTTT. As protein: CASSYSRGRTVTQYF.

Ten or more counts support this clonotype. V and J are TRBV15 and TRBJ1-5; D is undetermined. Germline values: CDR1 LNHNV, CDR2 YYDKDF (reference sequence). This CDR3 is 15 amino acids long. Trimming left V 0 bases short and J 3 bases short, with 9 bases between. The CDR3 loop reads CATSREAGLNQPQHF. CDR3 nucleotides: TGTGCCACCAGCAGAGAGGCTGGTCTCAATCAGCCCCAGCATTTT.

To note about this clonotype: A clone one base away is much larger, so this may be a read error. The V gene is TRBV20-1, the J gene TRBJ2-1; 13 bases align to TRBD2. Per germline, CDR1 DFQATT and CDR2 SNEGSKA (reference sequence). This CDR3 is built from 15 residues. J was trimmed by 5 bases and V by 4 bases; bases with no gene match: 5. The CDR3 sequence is CSANPGTSGDNEQFF. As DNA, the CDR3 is TGCAGTGCTAACCCGGGGACTAGCGGGGACAATGAGCAGTTCTTC.

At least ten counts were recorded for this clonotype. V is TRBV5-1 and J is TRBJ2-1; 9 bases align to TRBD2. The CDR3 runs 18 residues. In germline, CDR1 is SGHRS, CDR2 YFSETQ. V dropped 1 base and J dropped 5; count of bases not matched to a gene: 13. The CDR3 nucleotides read TGCGCCAGCAGCTTGACCGGAATTGGGGCGGGAGGGAACAATGAGCAGTTCTTC. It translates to CASSLTGIGAGGNNEQFF.

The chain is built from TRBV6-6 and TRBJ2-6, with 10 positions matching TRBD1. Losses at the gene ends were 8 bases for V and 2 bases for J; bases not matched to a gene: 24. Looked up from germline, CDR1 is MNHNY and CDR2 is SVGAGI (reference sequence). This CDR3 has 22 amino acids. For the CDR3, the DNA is TGTGCCAGCGGAAAAGGTGTCCCCGGGACAGGGGACGTAGGTGCTGGGGCCAACGTCCTGACTTTC. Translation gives CASGKGVPGTGDVGAGANVLTF.

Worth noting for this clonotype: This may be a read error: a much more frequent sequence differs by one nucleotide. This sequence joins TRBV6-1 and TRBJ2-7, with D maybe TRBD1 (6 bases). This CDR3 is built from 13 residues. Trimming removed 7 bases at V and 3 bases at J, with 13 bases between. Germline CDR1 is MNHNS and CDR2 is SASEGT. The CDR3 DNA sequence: TGTGCCAGCACCAAAAGGGGACACTACGAGCAGTACTTC. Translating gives CASTKRGHYEQYF.

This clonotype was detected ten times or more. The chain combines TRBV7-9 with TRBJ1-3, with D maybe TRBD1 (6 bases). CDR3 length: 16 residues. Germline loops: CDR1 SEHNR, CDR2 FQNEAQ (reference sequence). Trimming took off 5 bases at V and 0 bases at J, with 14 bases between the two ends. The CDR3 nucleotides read TGTGCCAGCAGCGACCGGGACACCGACTCTGGAAACACCATATATTTT. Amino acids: CASSDRDTDSGNTIYF.

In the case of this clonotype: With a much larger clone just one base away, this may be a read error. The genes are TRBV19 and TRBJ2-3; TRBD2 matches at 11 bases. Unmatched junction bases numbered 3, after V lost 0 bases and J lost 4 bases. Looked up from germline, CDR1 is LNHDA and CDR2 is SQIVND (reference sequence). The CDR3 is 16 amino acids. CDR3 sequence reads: CASSIDLAGGADTQYF. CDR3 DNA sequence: TGTGCCAGTAGTATAGATCTAGCGGGAGGCGCAGATACGCAGTATTTT. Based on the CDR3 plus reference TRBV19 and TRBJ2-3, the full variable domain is DGGITQSPKYLFRKEGQNVTLSCEQNLNHDAMYWYRQDPGQGLRLIYYSQIVNDFQKGDIAEGYSVSREKKESFPLTVTSAQKNPTAFYLCASSIDLAGGADTQYFGPGTRLTVL.

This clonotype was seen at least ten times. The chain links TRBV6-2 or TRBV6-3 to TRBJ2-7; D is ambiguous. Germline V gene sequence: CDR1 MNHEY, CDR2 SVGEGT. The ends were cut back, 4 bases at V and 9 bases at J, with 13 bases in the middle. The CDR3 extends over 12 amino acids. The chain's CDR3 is CASSSYSVAQYF. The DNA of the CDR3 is TGTGCCAGCAGTTCTTATTCGGTTGCGCAGTACTTC.

This CDR3 reads CASSVLGGTEAFF. The CDR3 DNA reads TGTGCCAGCAGCGTCCTAGGGGGCACTGAAGCTTTCTTT. The chain employs TRBV7-9 and TRBJ1-1; D might be TRBD1 (6 bases). The CDR3 is 13 amino acids. Germline V gene sequence: CDR1 SEHNR, CDR2 FQNEAQ (reference sequence). Trimming removed 5 bases at V and 4 bases at J, with 11 bases between.

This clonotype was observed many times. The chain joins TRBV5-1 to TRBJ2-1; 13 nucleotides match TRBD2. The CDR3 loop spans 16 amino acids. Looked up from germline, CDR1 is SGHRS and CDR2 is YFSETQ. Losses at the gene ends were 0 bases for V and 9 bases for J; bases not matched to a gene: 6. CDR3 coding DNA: TGCGCCAGCAGCTTGGGGACTAGCGGGAGCCTCGGTGAGCAGTTCTTC. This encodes CASSLGTSGSLGEQFF.

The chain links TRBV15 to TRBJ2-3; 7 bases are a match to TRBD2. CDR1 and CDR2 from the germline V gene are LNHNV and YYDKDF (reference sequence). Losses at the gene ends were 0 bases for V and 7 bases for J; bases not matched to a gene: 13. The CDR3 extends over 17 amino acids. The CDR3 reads CATSRDLTSRRGNTQYF. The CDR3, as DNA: TGTGCCACCAGCAGAGATCTGACTAGCCGGAGGGGAAATACGCAGTATTTT.

The CDR3 is CASSRFPGTGELFF. CDR3 in DNA: TGTGCCAGCAGCCGCTTTCCTGGCACCGGGGAGCTGTTTTTT. The gene calls are TRBV3-1 and TRBJ2-2; D uncertain. Trimming shortened V by 4 bases and J by 4 bases, and 10 bases separated the two germline ends. CDR3 size: 14 residues. Germline CDR1 and CDR2: LGHDT and YNNKEL (reference sequence).

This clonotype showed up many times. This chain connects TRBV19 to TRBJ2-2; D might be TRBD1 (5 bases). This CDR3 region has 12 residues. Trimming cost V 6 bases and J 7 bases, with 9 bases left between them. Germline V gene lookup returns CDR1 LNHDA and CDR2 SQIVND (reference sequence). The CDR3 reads CASSAGIGELFF. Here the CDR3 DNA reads TGTGCCAGTAGCGCAGGGATCGGGGAGCTGTTTTTT. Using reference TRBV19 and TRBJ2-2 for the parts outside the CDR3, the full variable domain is DGGITQSPKYLFRKEGQNVTLSCEQNLNHDAMYWYRQDPGQGLRLIYYSQIVNDFQKGDIAEGYSVSREKKESFPLTVTSAQKNPTAFYLCASSAGIGELFFGEGSRLTVL.

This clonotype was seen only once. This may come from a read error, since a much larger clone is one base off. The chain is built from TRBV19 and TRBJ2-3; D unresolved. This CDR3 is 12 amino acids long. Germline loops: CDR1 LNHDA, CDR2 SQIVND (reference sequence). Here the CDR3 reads CARSIGSDTQYF. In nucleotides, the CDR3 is TGTGCCAGAAGTATCGGGTCGGATACGCAGTATTTT.

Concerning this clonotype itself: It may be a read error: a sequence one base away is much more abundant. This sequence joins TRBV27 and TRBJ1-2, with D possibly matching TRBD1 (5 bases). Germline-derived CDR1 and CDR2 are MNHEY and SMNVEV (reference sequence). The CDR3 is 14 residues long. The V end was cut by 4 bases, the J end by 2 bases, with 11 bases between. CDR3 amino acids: CASSSSAGNYGYTF. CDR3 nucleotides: TGTGCCAGCAGTTCATCGGCAGGGAACTATGGCTACACCTTC.

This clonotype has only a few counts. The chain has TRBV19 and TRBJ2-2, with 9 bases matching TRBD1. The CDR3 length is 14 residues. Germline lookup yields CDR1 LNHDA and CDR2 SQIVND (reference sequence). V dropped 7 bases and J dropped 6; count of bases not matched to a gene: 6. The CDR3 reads CASTPQGAAGELFF. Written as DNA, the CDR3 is TGTGCCAGTACCCCACAGGGGGCGGCCGGGGAGCTGTTTTTT.

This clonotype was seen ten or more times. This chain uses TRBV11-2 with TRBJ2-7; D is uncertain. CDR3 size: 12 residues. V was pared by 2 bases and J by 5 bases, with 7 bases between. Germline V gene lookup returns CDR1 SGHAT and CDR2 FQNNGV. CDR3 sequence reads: CASSLTDDEQYF. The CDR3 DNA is TGTGCCAGCAGCTTAACTGACGACGAGCAGTACTTC.

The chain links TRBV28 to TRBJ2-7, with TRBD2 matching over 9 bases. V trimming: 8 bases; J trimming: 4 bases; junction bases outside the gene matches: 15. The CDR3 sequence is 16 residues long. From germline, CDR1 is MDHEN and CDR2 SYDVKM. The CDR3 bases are TGTGCCAGCGACGAAGGGGGAGCAACTAGCGGGTACGAGCAGTACTTC. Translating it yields CASDEGGATSGYEQYF.

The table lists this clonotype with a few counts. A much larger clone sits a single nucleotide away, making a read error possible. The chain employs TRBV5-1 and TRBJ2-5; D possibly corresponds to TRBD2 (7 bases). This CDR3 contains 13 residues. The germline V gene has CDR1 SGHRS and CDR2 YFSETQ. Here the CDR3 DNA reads TGCGCCAGCAGCTGGGGGGGGCGGGAGACCCGGTACTTC. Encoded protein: CASSWGGRETRYF.

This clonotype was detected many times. The CDR3 sequence: CASSYDSVGTGANVLTF. The CDR3 nucleotides are TGTGCCAGCAGCTATGACAGCGTAGGGACTGGGGCCAACGTCCTGACTTTC. The rearrangement joins TRBV11-2 to TRBJ2-6, with a possible D match to TRBD1 (5 bases). Germline V gene sequence: CDR1 SGHAT, CDR2 FQNNGV. V was pared by 4 bases and J by 2 bases, with 15 bases between. The CDR3 totals 17 residues.

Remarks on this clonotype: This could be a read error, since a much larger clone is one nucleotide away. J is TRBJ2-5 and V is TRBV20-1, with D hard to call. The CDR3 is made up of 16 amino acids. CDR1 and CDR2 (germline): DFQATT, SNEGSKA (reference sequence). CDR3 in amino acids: CGARFRTVIGQETQYF. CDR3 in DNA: TGCGGTGCTCGTTTCCGTACTGTGATTGGGCAAGAGACCCAGTACTTC.

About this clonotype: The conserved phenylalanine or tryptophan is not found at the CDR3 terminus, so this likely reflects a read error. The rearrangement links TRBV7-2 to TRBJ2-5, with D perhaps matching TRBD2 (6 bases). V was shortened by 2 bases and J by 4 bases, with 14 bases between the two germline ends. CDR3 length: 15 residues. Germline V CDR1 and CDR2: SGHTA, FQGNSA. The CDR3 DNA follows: TGTGCCAGCAGCTTAATGGTGACTAGGGGAGAGACCCAGTACTAC. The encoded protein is CASSLMVTRGETQYY.

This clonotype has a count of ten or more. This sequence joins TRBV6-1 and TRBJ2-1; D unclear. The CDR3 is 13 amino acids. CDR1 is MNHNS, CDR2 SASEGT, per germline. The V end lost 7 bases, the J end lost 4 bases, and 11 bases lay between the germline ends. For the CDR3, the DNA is TGTGCCAGCAACAATCTCGTTTACAATGAGCAGTTCTTC. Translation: CASNNLVYNEQFF.

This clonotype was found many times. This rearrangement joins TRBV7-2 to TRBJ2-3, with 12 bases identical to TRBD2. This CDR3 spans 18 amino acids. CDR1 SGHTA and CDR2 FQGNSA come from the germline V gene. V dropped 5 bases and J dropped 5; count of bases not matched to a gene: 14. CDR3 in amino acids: CASSPYSLAGGRQDTQYF. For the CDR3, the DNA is TGTGCCAGCAGCCCCTACTCCCTAGCGGGAGGGCGGCAAGATACGCAGTATTTT. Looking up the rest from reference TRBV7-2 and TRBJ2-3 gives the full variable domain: GAGVSQSPSNKVTEKGKDVELRCDPISGHTALYWYRQSLGQGLEFLIYFQGNSAPDKSGLPSDRFSAERTGGSVSTLTIQRTQQEDSAVYLCASSPYSLAGGRQDTQYFGPGTRLTVL.

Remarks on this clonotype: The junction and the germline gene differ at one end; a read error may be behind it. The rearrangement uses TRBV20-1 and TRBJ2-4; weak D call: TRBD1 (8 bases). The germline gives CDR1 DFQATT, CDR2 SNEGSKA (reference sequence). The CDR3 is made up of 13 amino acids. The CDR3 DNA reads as TGCAGTCCGGGGGGACAGGATAAAAACATTCGGTACTTC. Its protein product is CSPGGQDKNIRYF.